The clone carrying this T cell receptor beta chain was recorded only once. The sample is drawn from a study of cytomegalovirus exposure and HLA in healthy donors. Germline V gene data show CDR1 as MNHEY and CDR2 as SVGAGI. The V and J ends lost 2 bases and 3 bases, in that order; junction bases with no gene match: 10. This CDR3 has 16 residues. Researchers ran the PCR with 60 Vbeta and 13 Jbeta primers. Profiled with immunoSEQ multiplex PCR; TCRdb holds only in-frame clones, not every one. The sample lists some 160,000 clones; around 85% were seen once. The chain couples TRBV6-5 to TRBJ2-7; TRBD2 matches 7 bases. Sequenced input: PBMCs. The sequence was collected from a man aged 45-60 years in good health and CMV-seropositive. The CDR3 spells CASSYGRGSLGYEQYF. Written as DNA, the CDR3 is TGTGCCAGCAGTTACGGGAGGGGTAGTTTAGGCTACGAGCAGTACTTC.